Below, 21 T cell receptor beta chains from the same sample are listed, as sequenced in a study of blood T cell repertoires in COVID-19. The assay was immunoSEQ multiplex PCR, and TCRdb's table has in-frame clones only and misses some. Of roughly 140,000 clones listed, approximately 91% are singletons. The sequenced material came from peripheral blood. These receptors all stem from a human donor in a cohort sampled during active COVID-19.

CDR3 in amino acids: CASSLGASGLAFF. The CDR3 DNA is TGTGCCAGCAGCTTGGGGGCATCAGGGTTGGCTTTCTTT. V and J are TRBV5-4 and TRBJ1-1, with D perhaps TRBD1 (5 bases). The germline V and J ends were trimmed by 0 bases and 11 bases, with 14 bases remaining between them. This CDR3 comprises 13 residues. Germline assignment: CDR1 SGHNT and CDR2 YYREEE (reference sequence).

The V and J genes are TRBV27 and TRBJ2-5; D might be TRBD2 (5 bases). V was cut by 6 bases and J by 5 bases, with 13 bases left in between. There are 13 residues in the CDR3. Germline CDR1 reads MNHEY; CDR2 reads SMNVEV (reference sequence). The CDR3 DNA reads TGTGCCAGCAGCCCCCGGGGTCCGGAGACCCAGTACTTC. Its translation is CASSPRGPETQYF.

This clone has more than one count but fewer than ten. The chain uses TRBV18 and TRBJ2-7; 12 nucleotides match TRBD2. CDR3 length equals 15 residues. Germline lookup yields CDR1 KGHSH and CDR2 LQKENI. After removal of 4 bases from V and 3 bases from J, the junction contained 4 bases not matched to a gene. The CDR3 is CASSLPTSGGYEQYF. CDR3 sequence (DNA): TGTGCCAGCTCACTGCCGACTAGCGGGGGCTACGAGCAGTACTTC.

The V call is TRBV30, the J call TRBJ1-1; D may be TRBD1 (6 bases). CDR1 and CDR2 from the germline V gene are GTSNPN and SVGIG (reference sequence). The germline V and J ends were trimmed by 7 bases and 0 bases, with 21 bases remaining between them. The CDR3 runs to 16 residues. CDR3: CASRPSPGEMNTEAFF. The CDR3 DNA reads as TGTGCCTCCCGCCCGAGTCCAGGGGAGATGAACACTGAAGCTTTCTTT.

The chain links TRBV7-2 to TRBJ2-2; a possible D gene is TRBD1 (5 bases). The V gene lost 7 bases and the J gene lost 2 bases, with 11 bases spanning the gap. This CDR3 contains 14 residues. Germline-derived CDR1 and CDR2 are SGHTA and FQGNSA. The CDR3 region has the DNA TGTGCCAGCAAGCAGGGTTCCAACACCGGGGAGCTGTTTTTT. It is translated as CASKQGSNTGELFF.

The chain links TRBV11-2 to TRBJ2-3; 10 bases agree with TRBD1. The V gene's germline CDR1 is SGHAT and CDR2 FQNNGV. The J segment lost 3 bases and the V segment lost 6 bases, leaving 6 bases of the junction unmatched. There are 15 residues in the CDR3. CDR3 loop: CASSLRTGGTDTQYF. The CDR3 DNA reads TGTGCCAGCAGTTTGAGGACAGGGGGAACAGATACGCAGTATTTT. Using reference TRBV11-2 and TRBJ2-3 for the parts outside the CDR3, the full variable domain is EAGVAQSPRYKIIEKRQSVAFWCNPISGHATLYWYQQILGQGPKLLIQFQNNGVVDDSQLPKDRFSAERLKGVDSTLKIQPAKLEDSAVYLCASSLRTGGTDTQYFGPGTRLTVL.

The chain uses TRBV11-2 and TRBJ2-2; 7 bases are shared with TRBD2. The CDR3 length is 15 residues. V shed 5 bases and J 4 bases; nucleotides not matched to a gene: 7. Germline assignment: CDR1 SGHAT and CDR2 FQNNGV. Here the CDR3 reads CASSPDREVTGELFF. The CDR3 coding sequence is TGTGCCAGCAGCCCAGACCGGGAGGTCACCGGGGAGCTGTTTTTT.

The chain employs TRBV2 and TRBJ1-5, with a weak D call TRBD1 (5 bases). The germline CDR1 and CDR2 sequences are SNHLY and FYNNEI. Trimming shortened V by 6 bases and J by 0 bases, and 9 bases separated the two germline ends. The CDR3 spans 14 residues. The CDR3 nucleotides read TGTGCCAGCAGGGGACTGAATAGCAATCAGCCCCAGCATTTT. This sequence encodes CASRGLNSNQPQHF. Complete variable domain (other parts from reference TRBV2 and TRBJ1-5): EPEVTQTPSHQVTQMGQEVILRCVPISNHLYFYWYRQILGQKVEFLVSFYNNEISEKSEIFDDQFSVERPDGSNFTLKIRSTKLEDSAMYFCASRGLNSNQPQHFGDGTRLSIL.

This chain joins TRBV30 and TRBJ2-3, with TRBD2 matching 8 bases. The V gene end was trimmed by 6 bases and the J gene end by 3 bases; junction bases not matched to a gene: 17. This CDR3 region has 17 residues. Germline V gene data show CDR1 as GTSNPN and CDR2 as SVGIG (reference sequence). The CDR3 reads CACLPPKWREETDTQYF. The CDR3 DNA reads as TGTGCCTGCCTTCCCCCTAAGTGGCGGGAGGAAACAGATACGCAGTATTTT.

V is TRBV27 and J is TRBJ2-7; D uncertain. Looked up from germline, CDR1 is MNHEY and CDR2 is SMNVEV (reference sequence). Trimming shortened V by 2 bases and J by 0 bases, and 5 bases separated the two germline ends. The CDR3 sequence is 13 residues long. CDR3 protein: CASSLAGSYEQYF. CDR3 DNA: TGTGCCAGCAGTTTAGCCGGCTCCTACGAGCAGTACTTC.

This CDR3 reads CASNRGQGSHEQFF. CDR3 DNA: TGCGCCAGCAACCGGGGACAGGGTTCACATGAGCAGTTCTTC. The chain is built from TRBV5-1 and TRBJ2-1, with TRBD1 matching 9 bases. The CDR3 has 14 residues. Unmatched junction bases numbered 9, after V lost 6 bases and J lost 8 bases. CDR1 is SGHRS, CDR2 YFSETQ, per germline.

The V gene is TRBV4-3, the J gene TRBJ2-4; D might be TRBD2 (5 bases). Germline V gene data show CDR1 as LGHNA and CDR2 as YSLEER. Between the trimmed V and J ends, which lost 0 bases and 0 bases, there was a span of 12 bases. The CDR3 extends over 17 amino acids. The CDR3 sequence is CASSQDMGGLAKNIQYF. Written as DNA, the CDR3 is TGCGCCAGCAGCCAAGATATGGGCGGGCTAGCCAAAAACATTCAGTACTTC.

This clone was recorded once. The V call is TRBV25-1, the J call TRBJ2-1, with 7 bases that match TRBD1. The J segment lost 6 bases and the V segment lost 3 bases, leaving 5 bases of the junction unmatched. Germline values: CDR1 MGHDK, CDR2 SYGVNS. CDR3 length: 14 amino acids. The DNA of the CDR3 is TGTGCCAGCAGTGACGACAGGGCCCTCAATGAGCAGTTCTTC. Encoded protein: CASSDDRALNEQFF. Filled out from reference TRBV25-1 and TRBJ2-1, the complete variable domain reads EADIYQTPRYLVIGTGKKITLECSQTMGHDKMYWYQQDPGMELHLIHYSYGVNSTEKGDLSSESTVSRIRTEHFPLTLESARPSHTSQYLCASSDDRALNEQFFGPGTRLTVL.

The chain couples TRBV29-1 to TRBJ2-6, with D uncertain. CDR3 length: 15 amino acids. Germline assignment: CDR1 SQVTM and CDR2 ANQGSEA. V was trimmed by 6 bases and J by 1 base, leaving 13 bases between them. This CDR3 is CSVSTRGSGANVLTF. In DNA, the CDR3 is TGCAGCGTATCTACGCGCGGTTCTGGGGCCAACGTCCTGACTTTC.

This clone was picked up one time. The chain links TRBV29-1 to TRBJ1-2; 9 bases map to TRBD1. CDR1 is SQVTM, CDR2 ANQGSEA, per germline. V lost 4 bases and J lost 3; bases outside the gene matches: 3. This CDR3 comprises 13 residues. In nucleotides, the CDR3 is TGCAGCGTTGGACAGGGGGAAGACTATGGCTACACCTTC. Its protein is CSVGQGEDYGYTF.

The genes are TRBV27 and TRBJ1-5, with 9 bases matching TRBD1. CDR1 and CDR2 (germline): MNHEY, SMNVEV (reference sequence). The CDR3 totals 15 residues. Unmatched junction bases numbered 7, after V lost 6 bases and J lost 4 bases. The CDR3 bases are TGTGCCAGCAGACTTACCGGGACAGGGAATCAGCCCCAGCATTTT. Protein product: CASRLTGTGNQPQHF.

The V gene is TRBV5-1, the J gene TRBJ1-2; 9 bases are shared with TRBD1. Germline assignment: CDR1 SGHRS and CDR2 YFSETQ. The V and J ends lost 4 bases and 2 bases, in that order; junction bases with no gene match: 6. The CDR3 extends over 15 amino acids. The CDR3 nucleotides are TGCGCCAGCAGCCCTGGGGACAGGGACAACTATGGCTACACCTTC. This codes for CASSPGDRDNYGYTF.

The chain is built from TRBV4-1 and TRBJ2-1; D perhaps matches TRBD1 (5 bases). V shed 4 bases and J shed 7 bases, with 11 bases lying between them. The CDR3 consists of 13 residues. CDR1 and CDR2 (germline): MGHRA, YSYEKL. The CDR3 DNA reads TGCGCCAGCAGCCTAGGGGTTTGGAATGAGCAGTTCTTC. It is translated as CASSLGVWNEQFF.

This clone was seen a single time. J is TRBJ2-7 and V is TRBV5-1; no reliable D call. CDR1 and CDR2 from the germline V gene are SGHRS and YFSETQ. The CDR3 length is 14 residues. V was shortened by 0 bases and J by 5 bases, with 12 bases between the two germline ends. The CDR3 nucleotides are TGCGCCAGCAGCTTGGCCGGGTCTCCTAACGAGCAGTACTTC. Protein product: CASSLAGSPNEQYF. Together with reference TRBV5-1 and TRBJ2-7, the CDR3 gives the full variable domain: KAGVTQTPRYLIKTRGQQVTLSCSPISGHRSVSWYQQTPGQGLQFLFEYFSETQRNKGNFPGRFSGRQFSNSRSEMNVSTLELGDSALYLCASSLAGSPNEQYFGPGTRLTVT.

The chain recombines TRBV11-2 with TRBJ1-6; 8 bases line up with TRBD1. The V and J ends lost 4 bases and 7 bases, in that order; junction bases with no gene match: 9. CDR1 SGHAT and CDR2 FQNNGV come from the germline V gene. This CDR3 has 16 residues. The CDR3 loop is CASSWSGTGPNSPLHF. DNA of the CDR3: TGTGCCAGCAGCTGGTCCGGGACAGGCCCAAATTCACCCCTCCACTTT. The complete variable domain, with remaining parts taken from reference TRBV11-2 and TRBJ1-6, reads EAGVAQSPRYKIIEKRQSVAFWCNPISGHATLYWYQQILGQGPKLLIQFQNNGVVDDSQLPKDRFSAERLKGVDSTLKIQPAKLEDSAVYLCASSWSGTGPNSPLHFGNGTRLTVT.

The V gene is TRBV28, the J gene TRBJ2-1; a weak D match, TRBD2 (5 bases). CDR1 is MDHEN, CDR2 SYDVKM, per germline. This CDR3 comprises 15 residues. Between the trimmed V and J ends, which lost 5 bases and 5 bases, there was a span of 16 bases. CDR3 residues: CASSGPGQRNNEQFF. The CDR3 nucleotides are TGTGCCAGCAGTGGCCCTGGGCAGCGGAACAATGAGCAGTTCTTC.